This T cell receptor (beta chain) appears in the sequencing data of a study of post-analysis software for immune sequencing data. Findings and caveats of the study: Relative to controls, patients had 4 or 5 TRBV segments at higher frequency, with TRBV5-6, TRBV5-1 and TRBV20-1 among these.

The V end was cut by 4 bases, the J end by 11 bases, with 14 bases between. The CDR3 contains 11 residues. Germline CDR1 reads DFQATT; CDR2 reads SNEGSKA (reference sequence). With respect to this clonotype: Its target is not known.

Unique molecular identifiers were built into the TCR beta cDNA libraries. TCRdb re-called the PCR reads through MiXCR, storing one row per CDR3 protein. The sample shows 250,000 to 300,000 distinct CDR3 sequences, 35% to 40% of them seen only once. The specimen sequenced was blood. V gene TRBV20-1 combines with J gene TRBJ1-1, with a weak D call TRBD1 (5 bases). The TCR was taken from a girl aged 5-17 years with multiple sclerosis. CDR3 nucleotide sequence: TGCAGTGCTAAGCAGTGGGGGATGGCTTTCTTT. This gives the protein CSAKQWGMAFF.